This is a list of T cell receptor beta chains from one sample in a study of blood T cell repertoires in COVID-19. Only in-frame clones appear in the TCRdb table, and some are missing; sequencing was by immunoSEQ multiplex PCR. The data contain around 27,000 clones, 80% to 90% of them seen just once; the ten biggest clones take up 10%. What was sequenced was peripheral blood. The receptors were gathered from a man between 60 and 70 years old with acute or convalescent COVID-19. The CDR3 runs from the conserved cysteine through the conserved F or W. A D gene is named only where the DNA matches it firmly. Some rows have no size entry. The others give once, few or many, or a class for an expanded clone.

v_call	clone_size	j_call	d_call	cdr3_nt	cdr3_aa
TRBV5-1	.	TRBJ2-7	.	TGCGCCAGCAGCCCCCCGAGCGGGGAGCAGTACTTC	CASSPPSGEQYF
TRBV11-3	.	TRBJ2-1	.	TGTGCCAGCAGCTTAGAGGGGCCATACAATGAGCAGTTCTTC	CASSLEGPYNEQFF
TRBV5-5	.	TRBJ2-7	TRBD2	TGTGCCAGCAGCCCGACTAGCGGGAGTGCGTACGAGCAGTACTTC	CASSPTSGSAYEQYF
TRBV15	.	TRBJ1-6	.	TGTGCCACCAGCAGAGGAGTAAATTCACCCCTCCACTTT	CATSRGVNSPLHF
TRBV19	.	TRBJ1-1	TRBD1	TGTGCCAGCGGGACAGGGGGACGGAACACTGAAGCTTTCTTT	CASGTGGRNTEAFF
TRBV29-1	.	TRBJ2-2	TRBD2	TGCAGCGTTGTAGGACTAGCGGCGAACACCGGGGAGCTGTTTTTT	CSVVGLAANTGELFF
TRBV1	.	TRBJ1-6	.	TGCACCAGCAGCCCCGAGACAGGGGAACCCTTGCCAGATTCACCCCTCCACTTT	CTSSPETGEPLPDSPLHF
TRBV6-1	.	TRBJ1-5	.	TGTGCCAGCAGTGAGCCGGGGGGCAATCAGCCCCAGCATTTT	CASSEPGGNQPQHF
TRBV27	.	TRBJ2-7	TRBD2	TGTGCCAGCAGTAGCGGGAGGTCCCACGAGCAGTACTTC	CASSSGRSHEQYF
TRBV28	.	TRBJ2-1	.	TGTGCCAGCAGATGGGGGCAGGCCCTGGGGAATGAGCAGTTCTTC	CASRWGQALGNEQFF
TRBV1	.	TRBJ1-2	.	TGCACCAGCAGCCAAACCTCGTGGGCCGACCCCGGCTACACCTTC	CTSSQTSWADPGYTF
TRBV6-5	.	TRBJ2-6	.	TGTGCCAGCAGTTACTCGGGGGGGCCTGGGGCCAACGTCCTGACTTTC	CASSYSGGPGANVLTF
TRBV27	.	TRBJ1-1	TRBD1	TGTGCCAGCAGTTACCAACTAGACAGGGGCAACACTGAAGCTTTCTTT	CASSYQLDRGNTEAFF
TRBV5-4	.	TRBJ2-2	TRBD2	TGTGCCAGCAGCTTGGCGGGGGGACTAGCCGGCGCCGGGGAGCTGTTTTTT	CASSLAGGLAGAGELFF
TRBV9	few	TRBJ2-1	.	TGTGCCAGCAGCGCAATACAGGGATTAGTACCCAATGAGCAGTTCTTC	CASSAIQGLVPNEQFF
TRBV7-9	.	TRBJ1-4	.	TGTGCCAGCAGCCGGGACACGGGTAATGAAAAACTGTTTTTT	CASSRDTGNEKLFF
TRBV19	.	TRBJ1-2	TRBD1	TGTGCCAGTAGTACGCGGAGGGACAGCACCAGAACTAACTATGGCTACACCTTC	CASSTRRDSTRTNYGYTF
TRBV18	.	TRBJ2-7	TRBD2	TGTGCCAGCTCACCACTTCTAGCGGAGGAAAAGAACGAGCAGTACTTC	CASSPLLAEEKNEQYF
TRBV19	.	TRBJ2-1	TRBD2	TGTGCCAGTAGTATATACGGTGCGGGGGGCCACAATGAGCAGTTCTTC	CASSIYGAGGHNEQFF
TRBV2	.	TRBJ2-7	.	TGTGCCAGCAGTGTGGTTGCGGCGGCGCTCGAGCAGTACTTC	CASSVVAAALEQYF
TRBV5-4	few	TRBJ1-1	.	TGTGCCAGCAGCTTTCCAATCGGAGGCAGCTGGAACACTGAAGCTTTCTTT	CASSFPIGGSWNTEAFF
TRBV5-4	.	TRBJ2-7	.	TGTGCCAGCAGCTTAAACAGTGACTACGAGCAGTACTTC	CASSLNSDYEQYF
TRBV3-1/TRBV3-2	.	TRBJ1-6	TRBD1	TGTGCCAGCAGCCAAGATATAGGGGGCGCCTATAATTCACCCCTCCACTTT	CASSQDIGGAYNSPLHF
TRBV11-2	.	TRBJ1-1	.	TGTGCCAGCAGCTTAGGCCTGGGGGGAAGAGATGAAGCTTTCTTT	CASSLGLGGRDEAFF
TRBV9	.	TRBJ2-2	.	TGTGCCAGCAGCGAGGAGCCTAACACCGGGGAGCTGTTTTTT	CASSEEPNTGELFF
TRBV5-4	.	TRBJ1-6	TRBD1	TGTGCCAGCAGCTCGGGACAGGACTATAATTCACCCCTCCACTTT	CASSSGQDYNSPLHF
TRBV4-1	.	TRBJ2-5	.	TGCGCCAGCAGCCAAGATAGCGCGGGCCGGGGGAACCAAGAGACCCAGTACTTC	CASSQDSAGRGNQETQYF
TRBV3-1/TRBV3-2	.	TRBJ2-7	TRBD2	TGTGCCAGCAGCCCCGGGACTAGTTTCGAGCAGTACTTC	CASSPGTSFEQYF
TRBV12-5	.	TRBJ1-2	.	TGTGCTAGTGGTTTGACGGATCAGGGTCGTGGCTACACCTTC	CASGLTDQGRGYTF
TRBV3-1/TRBV3-2	.	TRBJ2-2	.	TGTGCCAGCAGCCTGCAGGGGATTGTGGAGCTGTTTTTT	CASSLQGIVELFF
TRBV11-2	.	TRBJ1-1	.	TGTGCCAGCAGCTTAGCGAGGGTAGGGGCTTTCTTT	CASSLARVGAFF
TRBV6-6	.	TRBJ2-3	.	TGTGCCAGCAGTACTGCAGATACGCAGTATTTT	CASSTADTQYF
TRBV11-2	.	TRBJ1-3	.	TGTGCCAGCAGCCTACAGGGAATCGGTGGAAACACCATATATTTT	CASSLQGIGGNTIYF
TRBV12-5	.	TRBJ2-1	TRBD2	TGTGCTAGTGGTTTGGCCGGGACTAGCGGGAGGAATGAGCAGTTCTTC	CASGLAGTSGRNEQFF
TRBV29-1	.	TRBJ2-5	TRBD2	TGCAGCGTTGATCGGGGGGTCGGTGAGACCCAGTACTTC	CSVDRGVGETQYF
TRBV3-1/TRBV3-2	.	TRBJ1-5	TRBD1	TGTGCCAGCAGCCCCCGGGGACAGGAAAATCAGCCCCAGCATTTT	CASSPRGQENQPQHF
TRBV19	.	TRBJ1-1	TRBD1	TGTGCCAGTAGTCTGGGACAGGCCAACACTGAAGCTTTCTTT	CASSLGQANTEAFF
TRBV18	.	TRBJ1-3	.	TGTGCCAGCTCACCTGGTGCTGCCAGTGGAAACACCATATATTTT	CASSPGAASGNTIYF
TRBV6-5	.	TRBJ2-5	.	TGTGCCAGCAGCTACGCGAACTACCAAGAGACCCAGTACTTC	CASSYANYQETQYF
TRBV10-3	.	TRBJ1-3	.	TGTGCCATCAGTGGCAGGTTGGAGGGAGCTGGAAACACCATATATTTT	CAISGRLEGAGNTIYF
TRBV5-1	.	TRBJ1-5	.	TGCGCCAGCAGCTTGGGGACATATAGCAATCAGCCCCAGCATTTT	CASSLGTYSNQPQHF